One sample yielded the 21 T cell receptor beta chains listed below, sequenced in a study of T cell repertoires in cytomegalovirus infection. No antigen has been assigned to these receptors. TCRdb reprocessed the reads with MiXCR, giving one entry per CDR3 protein. Of roughly 180,000 distinct CDR3 sequences in the sample, about a fifth were seen once. Sequencing used CD8+ T cells from cultured PBMCs, obtained from culture after CMV antigen stimulation. These receptors came from a human donor in good health (CMV status not recorded). Some clones in this sample may be carry-over from other donors' samples.

The chain uses TRBV6-6 and TRBJ1-3, with D unclear. Germline V gene sequence: CDR1 MNHNY, CDR2 SVGAGI (reference sequence). The CDR3 runs to 18 residues. With 6 bases removed from V and 4 bases from J, the gap between germline ends came to 25 bases. The DNA of the CDR3 is TGTGCCAGCAGGGCGAGGCTACAGCTACACTCCCTGGGAAACACCATATATTTT. This sequence encodes CASRARLQLHSLGNTIYF.

This clonotype occurred a few times. This chain links TRBV5-1 with TRBJ1-4; the D gene is possibly TRBD1 (5 bases). Trimming removed 0 bases from V and 3 bases from J, with 12 bases in between. CDR1 and CDR2 (germline): SGHRS, YFSETQ. The CDR3 runs to 16 residues. CDR3 sequence reads: CASSLEFGGPNEKLFF. CDR3 in DNA: TGCGCCAGCAGCTTGGAATTCGGGGGACCTAATGAAAAACTGTTTTTT.

The V gene is TRBV12-3 or TRBV12-4, the J gene TRBJ2-5, with TRBD1 identical over 9 bases. V shed 4 bases, J shed 2 bases, and the junction held 8 bases outside the gene matches. The CDR3 has 16 residues. Written as DNA, the CDR3 is TGTGCCAGCAGTTCAAAACAGGGGGCCTCGCAAGAGACCCAGTACTTC. Amino acids: CASSSKQGASQETQYF.

This clonotype was observed a handful of times. V and J are TRBV29-1 and TRBJ1-4; TRBD1 is a possible D gene (6 bases). V lost 7 bases, J lost 7 bases, and 13 bases lay in between. The germline CDR1 and CDR2 sequences are SQVTM and ANQGSEA. The CDR3 length is 12 residues. CDR3 bases: TGCAGCGCCCTGGACAGTCCTGAAAAACTGTTTTTT. Protein: CSALDSPEKLFF.

This clonotype has only a few counts. This rearrangement joins TRBV12-3 or TRBV12-4 to TRBJ1-1; D is possibly TRBD1 (5 bases). CDR3 length: 13 amino acids. V was trimmed by 5 bases and J by 10 bases, leaving 17 bases between them. The CDR3 reads CASSLAPFGAAFF. The CDR3 DNA reads as TGTGCCAGCAGTCTGGCCCCCTTCGGGGCAGCTTTCTTT.

This rearrangement joins TRBV5-1 to TRBJ2-1, with a tentative D call TRBD2 (8 bases). Germline V gene data show CDR1 as SGHRS and CDR2 as YFSETQ. V was pared by 1 base and J by 6 bases, with 17 bases between. CDR3 length: 16 residues. This CDR3 is CASSLRDSAGGNEQFF. DNA of the CDR3: TGCGCCAGCAGCTTGCGGGACAGTGCGGGGGGCAATGAGCAGTTCTTC. Filled out from reference TRBV5-1 and TRBJ2-1, the complete variable domain reads KAGVTQTPRYLIKTRGQQVTLSCSPISGHRSVSWYQQTPGQGLQFLFEYFSETQRNKGNFPGRFSGRQFSNSRSEMNVSTLELGDSALYLCASSLRDSAGGNEQFFGPGTRLTVL.

The chain links TRBV25-1 to TRBJ1-1; a weak D match, TRBD1 (5 bases). The CDR3 is 13 residues long. Germline lookup yields CDR1 MGHDK and CDR2 SYGVNS. The ends were cut back, 5 bases at V and 6 bases at J, with 13 bases in the middle. This CDR3 is CASSMRGWAEAFF. DNA for the CDR3: TGTGCCAGCAGTATGCGGGGCTGGGCTGAAGCTTTCTTT. Full variable domain (missing parts from reference TRBV25-1 and TRBJ1-1): EADIYQTPRYLVIGTGKKITLECSQTMGHDKMYWYQQDPGMELHLIHYSYGVNSTEKGDLSSESTVSRIRTEHFPLTLESARPSHTSQYLCASSMRGWAEAFFGQGTRLTVV.

Regarding this clonotype: The germline gene is not matched at one end of the junction; a read error may be the cause. V is TRBV12-3 or TRBV12-4 and J is TRBJ1-2; TRBD1 matches 8 bases. The CDR3 has 8 residues. The CDR3 sequence is CGDRGKGF. DNA of the CDR3: TGTGGCGACAGGGGAAAAGGCTTC.

This chain connects TRBV9 to TRBJ2-1; D is possibly TRBD1 or TRBD2 (6 bases each). The germline CDR1 and CDR2 sequences are SGDLS and YYNGEE. The CDR3 is 16 residues long. Between the trimmed V and J ends, which lost 4 bases and 2 bases, there was a span of 16 bases. CDR3 loop: CASSPDGGGPYNEQFF. CDR3 DNA sequence: TGTGCCAGCAGCCCAGACGGGGGCGGGCCCTACAATGAGCAGTTCTTC.

The rearrangement links TRBV6-2 or TRBV6-3 to TRBJ2-2; 12 positions agree with TRBD2. The trim removed 8 bases at V and 2 bases at J, leaving 12 bases unmatched. CDR1 and CDR2 (germline): MNHEY, SVGEGT. This CDR3 has 18 residues. As DNA, the CDR3 is TGTGCCAGCGGATTACCTACTAGCGGGGGGCCTAACACCGGGGAGCTGTTTTTT. Translated, it gives CASGLPTSGGPNTGELFF.

The CDR3 region has the DNA TGTGCCAGCAGTTGGGCCCGATATAATGAAAAACTGTTTTTT. Encoded protein: CASSWARYNEKLFF. V usage is TRBV27 and J usage is TRBJ1-4; no reliable D call. The CDR3 extends over 14 amino acids. Germline V gene data show CDR1 as MNHEY and CDR2 as SMNVEV (reference sequence). V dropped 4 bases and J dropped 4 bases, with 10 bases sitting between them.

This clonotype was seen a handful of times. The rearrangement joins TRBV7-6 to TRBJ1-2; D unclear. V was cut by 4 bases and J by 2 bases, with 11 bases left in between. The CDR3 covers 14 residues. Germline V CDR1 and CDR2: SGHVS, FNYEAQ. The CDR3 region has the DNA TGTGCCAGCAGCTCGGAGGTAACCAACTATGGCTACACCTTC. It encodes CASSSEVTNYGYTF. The full variable domain, completed using reference TRBV7-6 and TRBJ1-2, is GAGVSQSPRYKVTKRGQDVALRCDPISGHVSLYWYRQALGQGPEFLTYFNYEAQQDKSGLPNDRFSAERPEGSISTLTIQRTEQRDSAMYRCASSSEVTNYGYTFGSGTRLTVV.

V and J are TRBV7-8 and TRBJ2-5; D unresolved. Germline lookup yields CDR1 SGHVS and CDR2 FQNEAQ. CDR3 length: 12 amino acids. Trimming cost V 1 base and J 3 bases, with 3 bases left between them. CDR3 in amino acids: CASSLDEETQYF. As DNA, the CDR3 is TGTGCCAGCAGCTTAGACGAAGAGACCCAGTACTTC.

The chain employs TRBV6-8 and TRBJ2-7; no clear D. The CDR3 spans 14 residues. V dropped 7 bases and J dropped 1 base, with 14 bases sitting between them. Germline V lookup: CDR1 MNHGY, CDR2 SAAAGT. The CDR3 coding sequence is TGTGCCAGCAACCAAGGAGAGGTTTCCTACGAGCAGTACTTC. This gives the protein CASNQGEVSYEQYF.

This clonotype was detected a few times. This chain uses TRBV7-3 with TRBJ2-1, with 9 bases fitting TRBD2. The junction had 10 bases not matched to a gene; V was cut back by 1 base and J by 3 bases. The CDR3 has 18 amino acids. Germline V gene sequence: CDR1 SGHTA, CDR2 FQGTGA. Written as DNA, the CDR3 is TGTGCCAGCAGCTTAAGTCTAGCGGGGACACATAACTACAATGAGCAGTTCTTC. Residues: CASSLSLAGTHNYNEQFF.

The chain carries TRBV4-3 and TRBJ1-1; TRBD1 might be the D (6 bases). The germline V and J ends were trimmed by 3 bases and 0 bases, with 11 bases remaining between them. The CDR3 totals 15 residues. Germline CDR1 LGHNA, CDR2 YSLEER. CDR3 DNA: TGCGCCAGCAGCCAGTGGGACACCTTGAACACTGAAGCTTTCTTT. The encoded protein is CASSQWDTLNTEAFF.

The sample holds a few counts of this clonotype. The chain combines TRBV7-6 with TRBJ2-2; D is unclear. The CDR3 runs 15 residues. CDR1 is SGHVS, CDR2 FNYEAQ, per germline. V was trimmed by 5 bases and J by 4 bases, leaving 14 bases between them. The CDR3 is CASSRPGPITGELFF. The CDR3 bases are TGTGCCAGCAGCCGACCCGGACCGATCACCGGGGAGCTGTTTTTT.

The chain employs TRBV4-2 and TRBJ1-5; D gene uncertain. V shed 1 base and J shed 7 bases, with 14 bases lying between them. CDR3 size: 15 residues. Germline loops: CDR1 LGHNA, CDR2 YNFKEQ. The CDR3 reads CASSQAESGRQPQHF. CDR3 in DNA: TGTGCCAGCAGCCAAGCGGAGAGTGGGAGGCAGCCCCAGCATTTT.

The gene calls are TRBV12-3 or TRBV12-4 and TRBJ2-3; 12 bases line up with TRBD2. The CDR3 is 16 amino acids. V shed 5 bases, J shed 6 bases, and the junction held 9 bases outside the gene matches. CDR3 DNA: TGTGCCAGCAGTCCCTCTAGCGGGGGGGCCATGGATACGCAGTATTTT. Protein product: CASSPSSGGAMDTQYF.

This clonotype was seen only a few times. The chain links TRBV6-6 to TRBJ1-5; D is possibly TRBD1 (6 bases). Germline-derived CDR1 and CDR2 are MNHNY and SVGAGI (reference sequence). CDR3 length equals 15 residues. V lost 8 bases and J 3 bases, leaving 17 bases between the germline ends. The CDR3 nucleotides are TGTGCCAGCCGAGTCACAGGGTTGGACAATCAGCCCCAGCATTTT. It codes for CASRVTGLDNQPQHF.

This clonotype was counted between two and nine times. CDR3 protein: CASSLELGPFNEQFF. Written as DNA, the CDR3 is TGTGCCAGCAGCTTAGAGCTCGGGCCCTTTAATGAGCAGTTCTTC. V is TRBV7-8 and J is TRBJ2-1; no definite D call. In germline, CDR1 is SGHVS, CDR2 FQNEAQ. There are 15 residues in the CDR3. Trimming took 1 base from V and 7 from J, leaving 14 bases between them.